The entry below gives a single TCR beta chain sequence along with its context. The antigen remains unidentified. This PCR relied on a set of 60 Vbeta primers and 13 Jbeta primers. TCRdb's table, derived via immunoSEQ multiplex PCR, lists solely in-frame clones and lacks some. Here the sample spans roughly 150,000 clones, 70% to 80% being singletons. This sample was taken from a study of cytomegalovirus exposure and HLA in healthy donors. Study-level information: Some 200 million T cells yielded about 120 million unique TCR beta sequences, as an earlier analysis found.

Overall study findings and caveats: While the bulk of TCR sequences proved rare, some public TCRs turned up in many donors. Later on, a genetic analysis was performed. It linked a missense variant in DCLRE1C with V- and J-gene trimming of TCR beta. Cytomegalovirus-associated status was assigned to 150 to 200 TCR beta chains.

This sequence was found in a man aged 25-40 years in good health and CMV-seronegative. The sequenced sample consisted of PBMCs.

In DNA, the CDR3 is TGCGCCAGCTCGGGAGCGGGGCCGGAGGAGACCCAGTACTTC. It codes for CASSGAGPEETQYF. The chain has TRBV5-1 and TRBJ2-5; 7 positions match TRBD2. CDR3 size: 14 residues. Looked up from germline, CDR1 is SGHRS and CDR2 is YFSETQ. The V gene end was trimmed by 7 bases and the J gene end by 5 bases; junction bases not matched to a gene: 11.